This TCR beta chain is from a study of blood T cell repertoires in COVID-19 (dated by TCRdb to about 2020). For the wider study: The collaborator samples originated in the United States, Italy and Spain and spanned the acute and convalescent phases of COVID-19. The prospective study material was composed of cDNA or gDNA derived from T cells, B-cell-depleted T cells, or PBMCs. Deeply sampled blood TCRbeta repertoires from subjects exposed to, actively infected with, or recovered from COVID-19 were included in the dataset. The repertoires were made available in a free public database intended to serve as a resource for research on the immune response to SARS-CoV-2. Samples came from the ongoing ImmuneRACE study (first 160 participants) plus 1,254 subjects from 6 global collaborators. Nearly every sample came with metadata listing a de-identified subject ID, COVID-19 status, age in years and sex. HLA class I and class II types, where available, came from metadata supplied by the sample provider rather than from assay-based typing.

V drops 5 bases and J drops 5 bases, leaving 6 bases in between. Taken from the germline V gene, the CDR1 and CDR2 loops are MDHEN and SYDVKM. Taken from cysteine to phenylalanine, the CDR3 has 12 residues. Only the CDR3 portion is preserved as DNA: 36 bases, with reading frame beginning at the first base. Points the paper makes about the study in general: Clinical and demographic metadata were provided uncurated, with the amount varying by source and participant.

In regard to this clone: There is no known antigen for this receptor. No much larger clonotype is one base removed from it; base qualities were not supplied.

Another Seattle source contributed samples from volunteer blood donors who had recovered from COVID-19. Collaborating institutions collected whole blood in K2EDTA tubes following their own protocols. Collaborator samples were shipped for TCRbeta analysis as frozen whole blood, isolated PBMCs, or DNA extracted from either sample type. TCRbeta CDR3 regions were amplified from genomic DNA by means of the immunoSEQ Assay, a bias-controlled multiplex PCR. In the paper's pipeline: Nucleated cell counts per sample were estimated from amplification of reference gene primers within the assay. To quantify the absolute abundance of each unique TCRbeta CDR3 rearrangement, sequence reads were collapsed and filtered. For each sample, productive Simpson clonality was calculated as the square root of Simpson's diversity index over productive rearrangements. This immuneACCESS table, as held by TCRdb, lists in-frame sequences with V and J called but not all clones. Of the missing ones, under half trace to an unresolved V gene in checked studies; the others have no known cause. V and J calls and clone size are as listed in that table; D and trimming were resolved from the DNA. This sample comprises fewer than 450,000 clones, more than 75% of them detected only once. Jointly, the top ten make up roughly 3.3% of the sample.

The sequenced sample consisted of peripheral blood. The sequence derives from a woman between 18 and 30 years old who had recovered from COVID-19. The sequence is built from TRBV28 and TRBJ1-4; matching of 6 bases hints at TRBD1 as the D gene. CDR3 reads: CASSQGNEKLFF. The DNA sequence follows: TGTGCCAGCAGTCAGGGGAATGAAAAACTGTTTTTT.